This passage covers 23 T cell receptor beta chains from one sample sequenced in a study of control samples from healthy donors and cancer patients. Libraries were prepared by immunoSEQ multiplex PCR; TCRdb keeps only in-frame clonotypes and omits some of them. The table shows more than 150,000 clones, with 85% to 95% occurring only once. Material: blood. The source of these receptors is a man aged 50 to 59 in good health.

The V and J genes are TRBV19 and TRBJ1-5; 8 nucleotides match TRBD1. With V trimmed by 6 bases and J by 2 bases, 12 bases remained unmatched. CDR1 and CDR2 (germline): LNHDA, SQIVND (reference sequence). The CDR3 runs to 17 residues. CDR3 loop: CASRRKAGGDGNQPQHF. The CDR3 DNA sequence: TGTGCCAGTAGGAGGAAGGCAGGGGGCGACGGCAATCAGCCCCAGCATTTT.

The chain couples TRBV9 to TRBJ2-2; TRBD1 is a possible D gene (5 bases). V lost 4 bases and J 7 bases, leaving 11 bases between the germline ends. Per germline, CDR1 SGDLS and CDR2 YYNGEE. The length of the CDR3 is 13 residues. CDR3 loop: CASSPRDSGELFF. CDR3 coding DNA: TGTGCCAGCAGCCCCCGAGACAGCGGGGAGCTGTTTTTT.

The DNA for the CDR3 is TGTGCCAGCAGGCCGACGGACTATGGCTACACCTTC. Translating gives CASRPTDYGYTF. The chain couples TRBV6-5 to TRBJ1-2, with no clear D. CDR1 and CDR2 from the germline V gene are MNHEY and SVGAGI. V was shortened by 6 bases and J by 3 bases, with 8 bases between the two germline ends. The CDR3 is made up of 12 amino acids.

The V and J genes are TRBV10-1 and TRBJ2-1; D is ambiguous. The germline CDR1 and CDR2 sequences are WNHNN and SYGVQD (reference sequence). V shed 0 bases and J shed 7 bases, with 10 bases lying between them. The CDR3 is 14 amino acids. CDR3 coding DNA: TGCGCCAGCAGTGAGTCGGCTCTGGGGAATGAGCAGTTCTTC. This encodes CASSESALGNEQFF.

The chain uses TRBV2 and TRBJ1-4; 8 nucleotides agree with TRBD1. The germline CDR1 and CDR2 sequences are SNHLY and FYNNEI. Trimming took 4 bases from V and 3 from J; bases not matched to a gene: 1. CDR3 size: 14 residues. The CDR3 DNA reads TGTGCCAGCAGTGTGGGACAGGCTAATGAAAAACTGTTTTTT. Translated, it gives CASSVGQANEKLFF.

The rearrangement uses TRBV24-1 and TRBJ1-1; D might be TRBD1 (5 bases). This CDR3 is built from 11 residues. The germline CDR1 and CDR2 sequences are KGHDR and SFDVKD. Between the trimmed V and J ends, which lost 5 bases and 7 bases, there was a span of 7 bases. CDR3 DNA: TGTGCCACCAGTGGGAGGGGTGAAGCTTTCTTT. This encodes CATSGRGEAFF.

CDR3 loop: CASSWLEGHTGASYGYTF. The CDR3 DNA reads as TGTGCCAGCAGTTGGTTGGAGGGCCATACAGGGGCTTCCTATGGCTACACCTTC. The chain uses TRBV27 and TRBJ1-2; 7 nucleotides line up with TRBD1. J gave up 4 bases and V 4 bases, and 18 bases lay outside the gene matches. This CDR3 has 18 amino acids. The germline V gene has CDR1 MNHEY and CDR2 SMNVEV (reference sequence).

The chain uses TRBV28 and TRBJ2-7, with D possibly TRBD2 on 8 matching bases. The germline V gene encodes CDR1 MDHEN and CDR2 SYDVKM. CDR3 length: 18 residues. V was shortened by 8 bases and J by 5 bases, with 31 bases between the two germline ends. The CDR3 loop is CASPPSDRAAGVKDEQYF. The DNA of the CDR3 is TGTGCCAGCCCCCCCTCAGACAGGGCAGCGGGAGTTAAGGACGAGCAGTACTTC.

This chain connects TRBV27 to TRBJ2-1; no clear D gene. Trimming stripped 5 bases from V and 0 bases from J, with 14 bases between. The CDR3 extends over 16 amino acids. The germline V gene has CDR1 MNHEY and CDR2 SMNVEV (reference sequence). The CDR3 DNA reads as TGTGCCAGCAGTATCTCCGGGCGGAGCTCCTACAATGAGCAGTTCTTC. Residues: CASSISGRSSYNEQFF.

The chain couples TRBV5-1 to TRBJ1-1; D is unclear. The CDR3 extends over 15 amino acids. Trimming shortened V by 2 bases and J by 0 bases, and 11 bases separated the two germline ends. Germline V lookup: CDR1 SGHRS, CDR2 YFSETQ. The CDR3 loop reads CASSFWENLNTEAFF. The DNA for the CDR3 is TGCGCCAGCAGCTTTTGGGAAAACTTGAACACTGAAGCTTTCTTT.

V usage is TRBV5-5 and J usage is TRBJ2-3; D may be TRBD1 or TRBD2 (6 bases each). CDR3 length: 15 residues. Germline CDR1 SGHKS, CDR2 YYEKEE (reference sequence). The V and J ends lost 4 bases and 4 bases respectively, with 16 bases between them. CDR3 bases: TGTGCCAGCAGCCCCCAGGCCGGGGGCCCAGATACGCAGTATTTT. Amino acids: CASSPQAGGPDTQYF.

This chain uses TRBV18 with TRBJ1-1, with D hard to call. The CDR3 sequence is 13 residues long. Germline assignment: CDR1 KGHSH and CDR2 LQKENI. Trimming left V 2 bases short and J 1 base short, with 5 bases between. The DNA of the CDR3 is TGTGCCAGCTCACCAGGCCCGAACACTGAAGCTTTCTTT. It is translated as CASSPGPNTEAFF.

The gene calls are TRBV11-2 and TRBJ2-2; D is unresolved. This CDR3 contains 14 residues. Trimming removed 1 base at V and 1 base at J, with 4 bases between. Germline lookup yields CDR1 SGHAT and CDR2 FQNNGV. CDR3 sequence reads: CASSLVVNTGELFF. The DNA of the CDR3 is TGTGCCAGCAGCTTAGTAGTGAACACCGGGGAGCTGTTTTTT. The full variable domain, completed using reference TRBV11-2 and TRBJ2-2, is EAGVAQSPRYKIIEKRQSVAFWCNPISGHATLYWYQQILGQGPKLLIQFQNNGVVDDSQLPKDRFSAERLKGVDSTLKIQPAKLEDSAVYLCASSLVVNTGELFFGEGSRLTVL.

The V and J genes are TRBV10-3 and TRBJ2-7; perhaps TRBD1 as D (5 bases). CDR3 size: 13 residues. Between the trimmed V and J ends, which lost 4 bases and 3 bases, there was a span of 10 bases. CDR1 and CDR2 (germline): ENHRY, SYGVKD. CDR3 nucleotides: TGTGCCATCAGTGCCGGGCAGGGCTACGAGCAGTACTTC. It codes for CAISAGQGYEQYF.

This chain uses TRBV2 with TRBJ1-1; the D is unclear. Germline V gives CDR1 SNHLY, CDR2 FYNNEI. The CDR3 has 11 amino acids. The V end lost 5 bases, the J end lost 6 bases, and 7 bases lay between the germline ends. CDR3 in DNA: TGTGCCAGCAGTTTAAAAGCTGAAGCTTTCTTT. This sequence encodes CASSLKAEAFF.

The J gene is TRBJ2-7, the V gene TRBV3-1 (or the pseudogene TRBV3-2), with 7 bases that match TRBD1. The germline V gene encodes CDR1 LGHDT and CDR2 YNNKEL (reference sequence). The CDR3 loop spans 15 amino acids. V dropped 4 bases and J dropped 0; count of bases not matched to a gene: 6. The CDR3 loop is CASSLKGQASYEQYF. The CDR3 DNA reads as TGTGCCAGCAGCCTCAAAGGACAGGCCTCCTACGAGCAGTACTTC.

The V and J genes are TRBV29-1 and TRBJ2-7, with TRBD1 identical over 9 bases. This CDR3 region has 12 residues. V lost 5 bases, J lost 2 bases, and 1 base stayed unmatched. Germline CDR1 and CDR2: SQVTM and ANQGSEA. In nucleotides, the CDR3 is TGCAGCGTTAGACAGGGGGCCTACGAGCAGTACTTC. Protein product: CSVRQGAYEQYF.

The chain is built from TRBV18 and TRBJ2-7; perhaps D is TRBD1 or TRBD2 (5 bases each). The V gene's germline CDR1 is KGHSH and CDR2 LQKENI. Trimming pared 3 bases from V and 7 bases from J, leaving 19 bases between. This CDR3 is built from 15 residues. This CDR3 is CASSPIGTARGEQYF. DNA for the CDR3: TGTGCCAGCTCACCGATCGGGACGGCGAGAGGGGAGCAGTACTTC.

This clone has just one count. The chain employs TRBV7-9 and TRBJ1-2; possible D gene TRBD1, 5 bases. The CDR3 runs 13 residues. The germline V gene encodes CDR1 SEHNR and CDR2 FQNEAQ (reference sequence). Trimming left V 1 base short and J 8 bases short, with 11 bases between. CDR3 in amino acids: CASSLEQARGYTF. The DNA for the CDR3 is TGTGCCAGCAGCTTAGAACAGGCCAGGGGCTACACCTTC.

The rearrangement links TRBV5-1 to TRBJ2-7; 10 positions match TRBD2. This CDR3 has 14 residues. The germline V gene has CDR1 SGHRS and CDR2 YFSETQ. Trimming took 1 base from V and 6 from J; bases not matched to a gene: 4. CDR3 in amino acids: CASSLPLAGTEQYF. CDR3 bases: TGCGCCAGCAGCTTGCCACTAGCGGGAACCGAGCAGTACTTC.

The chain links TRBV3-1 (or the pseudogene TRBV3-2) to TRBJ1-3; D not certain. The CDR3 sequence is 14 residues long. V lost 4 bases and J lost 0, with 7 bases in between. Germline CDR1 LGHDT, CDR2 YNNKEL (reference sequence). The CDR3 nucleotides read TGTGCCAGCAGCCCCGACTTCTCTGGAAACACCATATATTTT. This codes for CASSPDFSGNTIYF.

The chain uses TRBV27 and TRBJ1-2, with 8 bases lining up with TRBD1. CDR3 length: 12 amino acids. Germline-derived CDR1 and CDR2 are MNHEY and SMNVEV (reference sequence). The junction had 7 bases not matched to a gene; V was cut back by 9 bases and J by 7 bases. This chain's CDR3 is CASAQGAAGYTF. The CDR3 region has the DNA TGTGCCAGTGCTCAGGGGGCCGCTGGCTACACCTTC.

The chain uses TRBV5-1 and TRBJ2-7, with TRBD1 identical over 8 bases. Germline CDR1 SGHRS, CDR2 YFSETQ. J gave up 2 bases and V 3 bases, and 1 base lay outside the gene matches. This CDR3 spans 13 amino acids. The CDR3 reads CASSSTGAYEQYF. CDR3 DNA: TGCGCCAGCAGCTCGACAGGGGCCTACGAGCAGTACTTC.